This entry concerns a single TCR beta chain. Its antigen is currently unknown. Trimming left V 2 bases short and J 1 base short, with 11 bases between. The CDR3 is 15 residues long. Germline-derived CDR1 and CDR2 are SNHLY and FYNNEI. This sample is drawn from a study of shared clonotypes between healthy human individuals. The study, taken as a whole, reports: Sequencing of the sorted subsets was shown by rarefaction to be incomplete despite large depth. Against clonotypes common to all four donors, non-shared ones had lower generation probabilities.

A roughly 200 ng quantity of DNA, approximately 29,000 T cell genomes, went into the sorted-subset replicate PCRs. Assay used: immunoSEQ multiplex PCR; TCRdb lists only in-frame clones, some missing. The sample lists roughly 2.6 million clones, over 85% seen once, with 0.13% to 0.15% in the top ten. The sample consisted of naive CD4+ T cells sorted from blood. The subset was: CD45RA+ positively selected. The sequence was collected from a man between 18 and 35 years old in good health. The rearrangement joins TRBV2 to TRBJ1-1, with D possibly matching TRBD1 (5 bases). DNA of the CDR3: TGTGCCAGCAGTGAAAGTTGGGGCCAGAACACTGAAGCTTTCTTT. This sequence encodes CASSESWGQNTEAFF.